A selection of T cell receptor beta chains follows, all from one sample in a study of cytotoxic CD8 clonotypes in ibrutinib-treated CLL. The protocol was immunoSEQ multiplex PCR, while the TCRdb copy is restricted to in-frame clones and leaves out a portion. The repertoire has 110,000 to 150,000 clones, 76% of them found once; the top ten carry around 4.9%. The source material was PBMCs, sampled after 24 months of ibrutinib treatment. Receptors originate from a human donor with chronic lymphocytic leukemia. CDR3s include the opening cysteine and the closing phenylalanine or tryptophan. Fields, in order: D gene, J gene, clone size, V gene, CDR3 DNA, CDR3 protein. A D gene is named only where the DNA matches it firmly. Rows may omit the clone size; those that give it use once, few, many or a size class.

TRBD2 TRBJ2-1 NA TRBV11-3 TGTGCCAGCAGCAGGGCCCTAGCGGAGTACAATGAGCAGTTCTTC CASSRALAEYNEQFF
NA TRBJ2-7 NA TRBV11-2 TGTGCCAGCACCCCCGGGGCGGCCGAGGTGCAGTACTTC CASTPGAAEVQYF
TRBD1 TRBJ2-3 NA TRBV6-1 TGTGCCACACGAGAACAGGGGCGGGATACGCAGTATTTT CATREQGRDTQYF
NA TRBJ2-7 once TRBV4-2 TGTGCCAGCAGCCAAGATCAGGGGGGGAGGGGGTACGAGCAGTACTTC CASSQDQGGRGYEQYF
TRBD2 TRBJ2-1 NA TRBV5-4 TGTGCCAGCACCCCTCCGGGGGGGACCTACAATGAGCAGTTCTTC CASTPPGGTYNEQFF
TRBD2 TRBJ2-3 NA TRBV7-2 TGTGCCAGCAGCCCCCGGGGGGGGGCAGATACGCAGTATTTT CASSPRGGADTQYF
NA TRBJ2-6 NA TRBV29-1 TGCAGCGCCACATCGAGCTCTGGGGCCAACGTCCTGACTTTC CSATSSSGANVLTF
NA TRBJ1-4 few TRBV5-1 TGCGCCAGCAGCTTGGCCCGGGGAGCAACTAATGAAAAACTGTTTTTT CASSLARGATNEKLFF
NA TRBJ2-2 NA TRBV2 TGTGCCAGCAACGGGAATTGGAACACCGGGGAGCTGTTTTTT CASNGNWNTGELFF
TRBD2 TRBJ2-3 once TRBV30 TGTGCCTGGAGTGCTAGCGGGTGGACAGATACGCAGTATTTT CAWSASGWTDTQYF
NA TRBJ2-3 NA TRBV19 TGTGCCAGTAGTCCCCAGGGTGCAGATACGCAGTATTTT CASSPQGADTQYF
NA TRBJ1-2 NA TRBV4-3 TGCGCCAGCAGCCAAGAGTCCAGGGCCTATGGCTACACCTTC CASSQESRAYGYTF
TRBD2 TRBJ2-7 NA TRBV6-1 TGTGCCAGCAGCCCCAGCGGGGGGTCCTACGAGCAGTACTTC CASSPSGGSYEQYF
TRBD1 TRBJ1-2 NA TRBV19 TGTGCCAGTAGTATAATGGGACAGGGAGGCTATGGCTACACCTTC CASSIMGQGGYGYTF
TRBD1 TRBJ1-6 NA TRBV30 TGTGCCTGGACCCCCTGGGACAGAGATAATTCACCCCTCCACTTT CAWTPWDRDNSPLHF
NA TRBJ2-7 NA TRBV6-5 TGTGCCAGCACTAACTACGAGCAGTACTTC CASTNYEQYF
TRBD1 TRBJ1-5 NA TRBV10-3 TGTGCCATCAGTGAGTCGTTTGTCTCCTGGGCTGGGACAGGGGGACGTCCACCCCAGCATTTT CAISESFVSWAGTGGRPPQHF
NA TRBJ2-1 NA TRBV9 TGTGCCAGCAGCGTAGTGGTGGGACGAGCGTCCTACAATGAGCAGTTCTTC CASSVVVGRASYNEQFF
NA TRBJ1-1 NA TRBV7-3 TGTGCCAGCAGCCCCGGGGGGGCGCGGACTGAAGCTTTCTTT CASSPGGARTEAFF